This T cell receptor (beta chain) was identified in a study of OX40 agonist ivuxolimab in advanced cancers. Generated by immunoSEQ multiplex PCR, the TCRdb table keeps only in-frame clones and is missing some. Among 80,000 or so clones, around nine tenths were seen once, and the ten largest hold about 0.2%. The CDR3 contains 13 residues. V shed 6 bases and J shed 8 bases, with 16 bases lying between them. Germline lookup yields CDR1 MNHEY and CDR2 SVGAGI. This clonotype was obtained from an adult with an advanced solid tumor such as melanoma, head and neck, liver or kidney cancer. This chain uses TRBV6-5 with TRBJ1-1, with a possible D match to TRBD1 (5 bases). Source: CD4+ or CD8+ T cells sorted from blood, taken in a trial of the OX40 agonist ivuxolimab. CDR3 amino acids: CASSYRPSVEAFF. The CDR3 nucleotides are TGTGCCAGCAGCTACAGGCCCTCAGTGGAAGCTTTCTTT.